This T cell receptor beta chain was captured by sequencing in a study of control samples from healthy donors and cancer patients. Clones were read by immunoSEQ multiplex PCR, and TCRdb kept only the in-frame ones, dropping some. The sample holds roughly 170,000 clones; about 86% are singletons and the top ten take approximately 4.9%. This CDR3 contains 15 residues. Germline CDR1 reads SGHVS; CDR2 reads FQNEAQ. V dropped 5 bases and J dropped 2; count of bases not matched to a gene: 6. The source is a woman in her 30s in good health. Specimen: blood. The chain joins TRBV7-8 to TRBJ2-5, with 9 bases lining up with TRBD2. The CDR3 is CASSLPGLAQETQYF. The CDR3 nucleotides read TGTGCCAGCAGCCTGCCGGGACTAGCACAAGAGACCCAGTACTTC.